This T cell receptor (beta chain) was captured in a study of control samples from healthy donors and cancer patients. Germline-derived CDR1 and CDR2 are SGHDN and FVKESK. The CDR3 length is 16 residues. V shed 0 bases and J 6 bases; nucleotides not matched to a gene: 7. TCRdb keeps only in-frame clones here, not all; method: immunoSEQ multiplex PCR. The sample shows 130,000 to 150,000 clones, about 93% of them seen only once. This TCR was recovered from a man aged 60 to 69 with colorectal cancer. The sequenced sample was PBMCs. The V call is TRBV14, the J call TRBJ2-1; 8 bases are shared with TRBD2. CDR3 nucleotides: TGTGCCAGCAGCCAAGAACAGCGGGGGCTACGCAATGAGCAGTTCTTC. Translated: CASSQEQRGLRNEQFF.